This TCR beta chain was recorded in a study of cytomegalovirus exposure and HLA in healthy donors. Primers for the PCR totalled 60 Vbeta and 13 Jbeta. Libraries were prepared by immunoSEQ multiplex PCR; TCRdb keeps only in-frame clonotypes and omits some of them. This sample has under 120,000 clones, with more than 60% found just once. Germline V gene lookup returns CDR1 MDHEN and CDR2 SYDVKM. Trimming removed 4 bases from V and 1 base from J, with 8 bases in between. There are 15 residues in the CDR3. The genes are TRBV28 and TRBJ2-6, with D unclear. The receptor was isolated from a female donor in good health and CMV-seropositive. The sequenced sample was PBMCs. The chain's CDR3 is CASSSFPSGANVLTF. The CDR3 region has the DNA TGTGCCAGCAGTTCTTTCCCGTCTGGGGCCAACGTCCTGACTTTC.